The T cell receptor (beta chain) described here comes from a study of T cell responses to AZD1222 COVID-19 vaccine. For the study at large: Pooled together were second doses at about 4 or about 12 weeks.

V lost 0 bases, J lost 6 bases, and 11 bases lay in between. Looked up from germline, CDR1 is LGHDT and CDR2 is YNNKEL (reference sequence). The CDR3 sequence is 15 residues long. Concerning this clone: Its antigen is undetermined.

Broader study findings: With two AZD1222 doses given, Spike-specific TCR breadth and depth both rose. None of the repertoires were sampled until the peak T cell response had passed. Donors were chiefly white British, with a greater number of females, and clonal diversity was perhaps underestimated.

Produced via immunoSEQ multiplex PCR; TCRdb's table is partial and in-frame only. This repertoire shows roughly 100,000 clones, roughly nine tenths found once; its top ten account for about 1.2%. The origin of this receptor is an adult in good health. V and J are TRBV3-1 (or the pseudogene TRBV3-2) and TRBJ2-2; D unresolved. The material sequenced was peripheral blood, taken on day 0 of AZD1222 vaccination. The CDR3 sequence: CASSQDPPAPGELFF. The CDR3 DNA follows: TGTGCCAGCAGCCAAGATCCCCCAGCACCCGGGGAGCTGTTTTTT.